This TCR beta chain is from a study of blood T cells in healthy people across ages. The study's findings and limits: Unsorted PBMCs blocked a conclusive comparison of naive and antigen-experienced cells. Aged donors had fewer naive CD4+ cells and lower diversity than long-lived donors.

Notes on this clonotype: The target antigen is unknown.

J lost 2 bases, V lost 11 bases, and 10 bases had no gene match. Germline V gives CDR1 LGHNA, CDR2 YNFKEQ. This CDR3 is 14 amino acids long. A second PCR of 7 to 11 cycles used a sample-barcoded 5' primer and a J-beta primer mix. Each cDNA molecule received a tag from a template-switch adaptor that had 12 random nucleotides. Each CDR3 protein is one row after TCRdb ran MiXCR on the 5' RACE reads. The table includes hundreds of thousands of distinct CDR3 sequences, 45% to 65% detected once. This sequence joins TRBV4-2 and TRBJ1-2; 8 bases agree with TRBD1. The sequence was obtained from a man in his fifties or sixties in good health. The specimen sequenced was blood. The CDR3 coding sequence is TGTGCCGCAGCCCATGACAGGGGAAACTATGGCTACACCTTC. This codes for CAAAHDRGNYGYTF.